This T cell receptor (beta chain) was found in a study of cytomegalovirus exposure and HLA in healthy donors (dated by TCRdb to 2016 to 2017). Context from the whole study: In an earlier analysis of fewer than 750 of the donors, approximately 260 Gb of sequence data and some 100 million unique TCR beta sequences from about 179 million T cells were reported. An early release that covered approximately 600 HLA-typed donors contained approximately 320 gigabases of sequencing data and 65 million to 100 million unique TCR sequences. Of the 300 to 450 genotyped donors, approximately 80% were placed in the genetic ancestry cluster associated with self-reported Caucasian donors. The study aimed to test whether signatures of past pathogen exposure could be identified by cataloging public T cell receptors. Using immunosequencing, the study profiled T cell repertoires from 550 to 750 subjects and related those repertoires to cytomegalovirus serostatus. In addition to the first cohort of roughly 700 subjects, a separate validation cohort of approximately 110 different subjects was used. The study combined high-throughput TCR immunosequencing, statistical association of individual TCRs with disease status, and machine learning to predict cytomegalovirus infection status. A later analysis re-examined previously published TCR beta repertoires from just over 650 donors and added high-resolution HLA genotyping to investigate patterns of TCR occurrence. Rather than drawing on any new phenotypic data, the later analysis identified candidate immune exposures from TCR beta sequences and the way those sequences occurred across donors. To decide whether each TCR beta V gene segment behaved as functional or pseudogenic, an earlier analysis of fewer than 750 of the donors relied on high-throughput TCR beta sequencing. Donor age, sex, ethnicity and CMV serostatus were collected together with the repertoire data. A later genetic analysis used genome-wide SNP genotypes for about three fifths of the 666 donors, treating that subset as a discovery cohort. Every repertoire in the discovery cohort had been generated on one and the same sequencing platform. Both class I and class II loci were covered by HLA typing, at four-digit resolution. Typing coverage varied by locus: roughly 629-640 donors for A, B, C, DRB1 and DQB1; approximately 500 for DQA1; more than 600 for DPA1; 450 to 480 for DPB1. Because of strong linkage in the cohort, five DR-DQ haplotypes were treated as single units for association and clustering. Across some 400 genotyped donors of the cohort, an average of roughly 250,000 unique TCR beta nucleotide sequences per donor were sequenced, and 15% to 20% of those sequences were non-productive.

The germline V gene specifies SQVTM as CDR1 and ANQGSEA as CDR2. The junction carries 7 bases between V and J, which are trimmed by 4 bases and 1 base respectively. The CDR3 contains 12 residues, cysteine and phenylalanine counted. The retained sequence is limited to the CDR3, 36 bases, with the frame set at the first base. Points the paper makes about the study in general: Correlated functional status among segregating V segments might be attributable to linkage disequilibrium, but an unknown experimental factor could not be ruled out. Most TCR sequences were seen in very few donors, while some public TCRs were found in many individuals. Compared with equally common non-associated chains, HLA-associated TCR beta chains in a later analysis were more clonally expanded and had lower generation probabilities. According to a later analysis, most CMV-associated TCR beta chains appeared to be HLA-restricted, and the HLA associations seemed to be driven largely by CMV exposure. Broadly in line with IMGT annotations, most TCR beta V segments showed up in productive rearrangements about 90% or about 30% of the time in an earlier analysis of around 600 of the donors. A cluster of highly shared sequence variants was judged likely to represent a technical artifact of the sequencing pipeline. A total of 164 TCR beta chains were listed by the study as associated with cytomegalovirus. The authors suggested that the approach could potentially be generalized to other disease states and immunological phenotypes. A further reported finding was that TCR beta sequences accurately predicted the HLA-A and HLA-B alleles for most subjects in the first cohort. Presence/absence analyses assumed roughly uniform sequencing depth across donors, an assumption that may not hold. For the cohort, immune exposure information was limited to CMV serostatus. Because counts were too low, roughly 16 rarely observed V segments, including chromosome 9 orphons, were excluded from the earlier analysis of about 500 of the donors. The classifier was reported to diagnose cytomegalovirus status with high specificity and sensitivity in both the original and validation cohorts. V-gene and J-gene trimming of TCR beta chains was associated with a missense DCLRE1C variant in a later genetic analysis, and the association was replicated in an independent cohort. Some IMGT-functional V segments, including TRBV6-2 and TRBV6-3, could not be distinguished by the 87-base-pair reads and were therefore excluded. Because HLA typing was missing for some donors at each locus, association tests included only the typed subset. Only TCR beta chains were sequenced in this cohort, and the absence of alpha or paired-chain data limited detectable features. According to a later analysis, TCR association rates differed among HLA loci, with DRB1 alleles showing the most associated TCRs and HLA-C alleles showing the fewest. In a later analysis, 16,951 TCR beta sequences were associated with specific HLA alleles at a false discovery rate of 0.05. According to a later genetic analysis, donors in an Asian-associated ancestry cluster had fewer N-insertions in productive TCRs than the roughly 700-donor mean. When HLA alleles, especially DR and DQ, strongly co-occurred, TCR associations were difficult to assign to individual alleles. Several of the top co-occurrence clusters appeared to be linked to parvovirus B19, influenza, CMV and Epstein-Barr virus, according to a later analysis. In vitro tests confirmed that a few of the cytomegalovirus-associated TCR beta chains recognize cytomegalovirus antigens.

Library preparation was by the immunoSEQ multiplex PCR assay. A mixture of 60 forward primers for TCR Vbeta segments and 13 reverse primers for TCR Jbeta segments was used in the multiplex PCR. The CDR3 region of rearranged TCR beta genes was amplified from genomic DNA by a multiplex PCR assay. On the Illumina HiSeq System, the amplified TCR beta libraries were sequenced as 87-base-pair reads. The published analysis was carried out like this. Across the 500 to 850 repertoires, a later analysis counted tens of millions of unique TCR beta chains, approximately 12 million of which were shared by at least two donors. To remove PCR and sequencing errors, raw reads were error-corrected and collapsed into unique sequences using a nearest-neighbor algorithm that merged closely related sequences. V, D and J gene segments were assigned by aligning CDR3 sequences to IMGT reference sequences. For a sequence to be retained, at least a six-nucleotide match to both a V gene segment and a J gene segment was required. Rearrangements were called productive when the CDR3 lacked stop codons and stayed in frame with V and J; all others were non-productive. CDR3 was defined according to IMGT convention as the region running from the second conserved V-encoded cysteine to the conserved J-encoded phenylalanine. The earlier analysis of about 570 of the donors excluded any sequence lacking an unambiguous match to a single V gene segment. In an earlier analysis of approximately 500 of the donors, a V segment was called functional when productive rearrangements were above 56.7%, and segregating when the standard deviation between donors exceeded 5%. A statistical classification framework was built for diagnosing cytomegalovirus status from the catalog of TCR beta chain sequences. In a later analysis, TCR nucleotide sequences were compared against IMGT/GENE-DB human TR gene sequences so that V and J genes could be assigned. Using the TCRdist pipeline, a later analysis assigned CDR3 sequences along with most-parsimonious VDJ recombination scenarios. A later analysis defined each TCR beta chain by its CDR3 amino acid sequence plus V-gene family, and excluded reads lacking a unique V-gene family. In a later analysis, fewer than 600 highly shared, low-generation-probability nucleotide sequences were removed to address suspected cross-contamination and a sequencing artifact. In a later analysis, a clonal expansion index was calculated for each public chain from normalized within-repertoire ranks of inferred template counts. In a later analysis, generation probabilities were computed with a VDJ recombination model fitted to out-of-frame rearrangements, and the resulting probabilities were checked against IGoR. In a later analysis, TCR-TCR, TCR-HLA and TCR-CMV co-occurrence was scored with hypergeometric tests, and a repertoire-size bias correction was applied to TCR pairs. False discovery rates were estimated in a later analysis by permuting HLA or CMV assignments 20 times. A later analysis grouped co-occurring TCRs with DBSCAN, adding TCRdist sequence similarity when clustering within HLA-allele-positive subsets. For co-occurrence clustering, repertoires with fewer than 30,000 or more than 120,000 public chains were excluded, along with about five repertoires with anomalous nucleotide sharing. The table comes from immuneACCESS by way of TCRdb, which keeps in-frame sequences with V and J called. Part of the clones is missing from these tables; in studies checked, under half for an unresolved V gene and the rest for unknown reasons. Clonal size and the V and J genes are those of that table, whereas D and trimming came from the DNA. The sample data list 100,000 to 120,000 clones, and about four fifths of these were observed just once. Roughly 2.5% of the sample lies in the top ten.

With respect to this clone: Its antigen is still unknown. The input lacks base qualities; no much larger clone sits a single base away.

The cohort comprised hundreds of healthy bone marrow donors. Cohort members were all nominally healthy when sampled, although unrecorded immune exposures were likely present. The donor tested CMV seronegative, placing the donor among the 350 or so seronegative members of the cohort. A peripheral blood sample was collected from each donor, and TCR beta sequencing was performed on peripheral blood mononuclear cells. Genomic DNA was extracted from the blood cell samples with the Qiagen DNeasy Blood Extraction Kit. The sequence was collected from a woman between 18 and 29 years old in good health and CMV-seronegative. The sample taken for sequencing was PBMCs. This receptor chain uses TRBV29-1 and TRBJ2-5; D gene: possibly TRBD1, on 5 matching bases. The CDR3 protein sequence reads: CSVATAQETQYF. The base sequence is TGCAGCGTTGCGACAGCCCAAGAGACCCAGTACTTC.